This TCR beta chain was sequenced for a study of blood T cell repertoires in COVID-19. Overall study context: T cells, B-cell-depleted T cells, or PBMCs supplied cDNA or gDNA.

The V segment lost 5 bases and the J segment 5 bases; nucleotides outside the gene matches: 5. The CDR3 consists of 14 residues. From germline, CDR1 is SGHRS and CDR2 YFSETQ. Under the authors' procedure: Quantification of nucleated cells was approximated via reference gene primer amplification. Using immunoSEQ multiplex PCR, the repertoire was profiled, and TCRdb retains in-frame clones only, with some absent. V and J calls plus clone size are reproduced from that table; the DNA served to infer D and trimming. In the table there are some 50,000 clones, approximately 90% of which are singletons. The receptor was derived from a human donor in a cohort sampled during active COVID-19. The chain has TRBV5-1 and TRBJ1-4, with 8 bases aligning to TRBD1. Sequenced: peripheral blood. The CDR3 nucleotides read TGCGCCAGCAGGCGGGGACAGGAGAATGAAAAACTGTTTTTT. Amino acid sequence: CASRRGQENEKLFF.